Listed here are 20 T cell receptor beta chains from one sample, sequenced in a study of T-cell memory formation after mild COVID-19. Each CDR3 protein gets one entry after TCRdb re-called the 5' RACE reads with MiXCR. Of 350,000 to 450,000 distinct CDR3 sequences detected, around 19% appear once; the ten largest clones hold more than 8%. Sequencing was performed on PBMCs or a T cell subset sorted from them (not recorded which). These receptor sequences come from an adult woman who had mild COVID-19 (a few samples of this study predate the infection). Cell type and time point are not known.

This clonotype was seen a handful of times. V and J are TRBV24-1 and TRBJ1-1; D gene uncertain. V lost 5 bases to trimming and J lost 1 base, with 4 bases between them. CDR3 length equals 12 residues. The germline V gene encodes CDR1 KGHDR and CDR2 SFDVKD. The CDR3 nucleotides read TGTGCCACCAGTGGTCCGAACACTGAAGCTTTCTTT. This codes for CATSGPNTEAFF.

This chain connects TRBV12-3 or TRBV12-4 to TRBJ2-2, with 7 bases aligning to TRBD1. The CDR3 spans 15 residues. Losses at the gene ends were 4 bases for V and 5 bases for J; bases not matched to a gene: 7. The chain's CDR3 is CASSWNTGDTGELFF. CDR3 coding DNA: TGTGCCAGCAGTTGGAATACAGGGGATACCGGGGAGCTGTTTTTT.

V is TRBV9 and J is TRBJ1-2; 8 bases agree with TRBD1. CDR1 and CDR2 from the germline V gene are SGDLS and YYNGEE. Trimming cost V 4 bases and J 4 bases; bases outside gene matches: 6. This CDR3 contains 14 residues. CDR3 sequence (DNA): TGTGCCAGCAGCCCGGACAGGGATATCTATGGCTACACCTTC. Its translation is CASSPDRDIYGYTF. The whole variable domain, remainder taken from reference TRBV9 and TRBJ1-2, is DSGVTQTPKHLITATGQRVTLRCSPRSGDLSVYWYQQSLDQGLQFLIQYYNGEERAKGNILERFSAQQFPDLHSELNLSSLELGDSALYFCASSPDRDIYGYTFGSGTRLTVV.

This clonotype has more than one count but fewer than ten. The rearrangement uses TRBV18 and TRBJ2-1; D gene uncertain. The CDR3 contains 13 residues. Germline CDR1 KGHSH, CDR2 LQKENI. V was shortened by 6 bases and J by 2 bases, with 8 bases between the two germline ends. CDR3 sequence (DNA): TGTGCCAGCTCGGGCCAAACCTACAATGAGCAGTTCTTC. Its translation is CASSGQTYNEQFF. Complete variable domain (other parts from reference TRBV18 and TRBJ2-1): NAGVMQNPRHLVRRRGQEARLRCSPMKGHSHVYWYRQLPEEGLKFMVYLQKENIIDESGMPKERFSAEFPKEGPSILRIQQVVRGDSAAYFCASSGQTYNEQFFGPGTRLTVL.

This chain connects TRBV3-1 to TRBJ2-3; 8 bases fit TRBD2. Per germline, CDR1 LGHDT and CDR2 YNNKEL (reference sequence). V trimming: 4 bases; J trimming: 7 bases; junction bases outside the gene matches: 4. The CDR3 covers 13 residues. In DNA, the CDR3 is TGTGCCAGCAGCCGCCGGGGGGGAAATACGCAGTATTTT. This sequence encodes CASSRRGGNTQYF.

Many counts were recorded for this clonotype. The V and J genes are TRBV12-3 or TRBV12-4 and TRBJ1-1; D gene unclear. This CDR3 contains 13 residues. Trimming took 10 bases from V and 1 from J, leaving 13 bases between them. In DNA, the CDR3 is TGTGCCACCAGCCCAACCCCGAACACTGAAGCTTTCTTT. Encoded protein: CATSPTPNTEAFF.

This clonotype was seen a few times. V and J are TRBV24-1 and TRBJ2-1; 13 nucleotides line up with TRBD2. Germline lookup yields CDR1 KGHDR and CDR2 SFDVKD. The length of the CDR3 is 15 residues. Trimming took 4 bases from V and 12 from J; bases not matched to a gene: 8. This CDR3 is CATSDRTSGGGRQFF. The CDR3 bases are TGTGCCACCAGTGACCGGACTAGCGGGGGAGGACGGCAGTTCTTC.

There are a few counts of this clonotype. The chain employs TRBV11-3 and TRBJ2-5; D might be TRBD2 (6 bases). The CDR3 runs to 16 residues. V dropped 2 bases and J dropped 1 base, with 14 bases sitting between them. Per germline, CDR1 SGHNT and CDR2 YENEEA. The CDR3 sequence: CASSLFLGGAQETQYF. The CDR3 bases are TGTGCCAGCAGCTTATTTTTAGGAGGGGCCCAAGAGACCCAGTACTTC.

This clonotype was detected only a few times. The chain links TRBV5-4 to TRBJ2-3, with 9 bases that match TRBD2. The germline V gene has CDR1 SGHNT and CDR2 YYREEE (reference sequence). Trimming at V came to 0 bases and at J to 3 bases, leaving 8 bases not matched to a gene. The CDR3 consists of 17 residues. The DNA for the CDR3 is TGTGCCAGCAGCTTGGAAGGGACTAGCAATCCAACAGATACGCAGTATTTT. It yields the protein CASSLEGTSNPTDTQYF.

The rearrangement links TRBV7-3 to TRBJ2-1; 11 bases fit TRBD2. Germline CDR1 is SGHTA and CDR2 is FQGTGA. The ends lost 4 bases at V and 5 bases at J; junction bases unmatched: 4. The CDR3 covers 15 residues. This CDR3 is CASSWGTSGHNEQFF. For the CDR3, the DNA is TGTGCCAGCAGCTGGGGGACTAGCGGACACAATGAGCAGTTCTTC.

V usage is TRBV27 and J usage is TRBJ2-1; D gene uncertain. The CDR3 contains 13 residues. The germline V gene encodes CDR1 MNHEY and CDR2 SMNVEV (reference sequence). Trimming removed 0 bases from V and 9 bases from J, with 9 bases in between. The CDR3 DNA follows: TGTGCCAGCAGTTTATCGGGTTTATGTGAGCAGTTCTTC. Amino acids: CASSLSGLCEQFF.

This clonotype was recorded a few times. V is TRBV3-1 and J is TRBJ2-6; the D gene is possibly TRBD2 (5 bases). Trimming removed 4 bases at V and 0 bases at J, with 13 bases between. The CDR3 sequence is 17 residues long. The germline V gene encodes CDR1 LGHDT and CDR2 YNNKEL (reference sequence). Written as DNA, the CDR3 is TGTGCCAGCAGCCCGAGGGTATTACACTCTGGGGCCAACGTCCTGACTTTC. It yields the protein CASSPRVLHSGANVLTF. Based on the CDR3 plus reference TRBV3-1 and TRBJ2-6, the full variable domain is DTAVSQTPKYLVTQMGNDKSIKCEQNLGHDTMYWYKQDSKKFLKIMFSYNNKELIINETVPNRFSPKSPDKAHLNLHINSLELGDSAVYFCASSPRVLHSGANVLTFGAGSRLTVL.

V and J are TRBV19 and TRBJ1-1; a possible D gene is TRBD1 (5 bases). Trimming took off 1 base at V and 0 bases at J, with 6 bases between the two ends. There are 14 residues in the CDR3. From germline, CDR1 is LNHDA and CDR2 SQIVND (reference sequence). The CDR3 region is CASSIGGLNTEAFF. DNA of the CDR3: TGTGCCAGTAGTATAGGGGGCCTGAACACTGAAGCTTTCTTT.

This clonotype was picked up a small number of times. The chain combines TRBV7-6 with TRBJ2-2, with 8 nucleotides matching TRBD2. CDR1 is SGHVS, CDR2 FNYEAQ, per germline. V lost 0 bases and J lost 0; bases outside the gene matches: 3. The CDR3 is made up of 17 amino acids. CDR3 in amino acids: CASSLARLAPNTGELFF. Written as DNA, the CDR3 is TGTGCCAGCAGCTTAGCCCGACTAGCGCCGAACACCGGGGAGCTGTTTTTT. Supplemented by reference TRBV7-6 and TRBJ2-2, the full variable domain reads GAGVSQSPRYKVTKRGQDVALRCDPISGHVSLYWYRQALGQGPEFLTYFNYEAQQDKSGLPNDRFSAERPEGSISTLTIQRTEQRDSAMYRCASSLARLAPNTGELFFGEGSRLTVL.

This clonotype was recorded a few times. V and J are TRBV5-1 and TRBJ1-2; tentative D call: TRBD1 (5 bases). V dropped 0 bases and J dropped 8 bases, with 14 bases sitting between them. CDR1 is SGHRS, CDR2 YFSETQ, per germline. This CDR3 has 14 residues. CDR3 loop: CASSLEQGSRGYTF. CDR3 nucleotides: TGCGCCAGCAGCTTGGAGCAGGGCTCAAGGGGCTACACCTTC.

The J gene is TRBJ2-7, the V gene TRBV5-6; D is ambiguous. The V end was cut by 4 bases, the J end by 2 bases, with 16 bases between. CDR3 length equals 15 residues. In germline, CDR1 is SGHDT, CDR2 YYEEEE. As DNA, the CDR3 is TGTGCCAGCAGCGCTCGAAGGAGAGGCACCTACGAGCAGTACTTC. It codes for CASSARRRGTYEQYF. Supplemented by reference TRBV5-6 and TRBJ2-7, the full variable domain reads DAGVTQSPTHLIKTRGQQVTLRCSPKSGHDTVSWYQQALGQGPQFIFQYYEEEERQRGNFPDRFSGHQFPNYSSELNVNALLLGDSALYLCASSARRRGTYEQYFGPGTRLTVT.

This clonotype was counted only a few times. This chain uses TRBV5-1 with TRBJ2-3; 8 bases match TRBD2. This CDR3 is built from 17 residues. Germline V gives CDR1 SGHRS, CDR2 YFSETQ. Trimming took 0 bases from V and 2 from J; bases not matched to a gene: 8. In nucleotides, the CDR3 is TGCGCCAGCAGCTTGGCCGGGGGCGGGAGGTCCACAGATACGCAGTATTTT. This translates into CASSLAGGGRSTDTQYF.

This clonotype was picked up a small number of times. The chain couples TRBV12-3 or TRBV12-4 to TRBJ2-3, with 14 bases lining up with TRBD2. Unmatched junction bases numbered 9, after V lost 3 bases and J lost 1 base. This CDR3 has 19 amino acids. The CDR3 reads CASSLAGTSGGRGTDTQYF. The CDR3 DNA reads TGTGCCAGCAGTTTGGCCGGGACTAGCGGGGGACGAGGCACAGATACGCAGTATTTT.

This clonotype appeared a few times. The chain employs TRBV12-5 and TRBJ2-7; 9 bases line up with TRBD1. The trim removed 7 bases at V and 6 bases at J, leaving 19 bases unmatched. The germline V gene has CDR1 LGHNT and CDR2 FRNRAP. The CDR3 contains 17 residues. The CDR3 spells CASALPVVGTGSFEQYF. The CDR3 nucleotides are TGTGCTAGTGCCCTCCCGGTGGTCGGGACAGGGTCATTCGAGCAGTACTTC.

V is TRBV5-1 and J is TRBJ2-7, with TRBD2 identical over 8 bases. V lost 4 bases, J lost 4 bases, and 7 bases stayed unmatched. This CDR3 is built from 14 residues. CDR1 SGHRS and CDR2 YFSETQ come from the germline V gene. The CDR3 DNA reads TGCGCCAGCAGCAGGGCGGGAGGCACATACGAGCAGTACTTC. This translates into CASSRAGGTYEQYF. The entire variable domain, with the rest obtained from reference TRBV5-1 and TRBJ2-7, is as follows: KAGVTQTPRYLIKTRGQQVTLSCSPISGHRSVSWYQQTPGQGLQFLFEYFSETQRNKGNFPGRFSGRQFSNSRSEMNVSTLELGDSALYLCASSRAGGTYEQYFGPGTRLTVT.